This T cell receptor (beta chain) stems from a study of blood T cell repertoires in COVID-19. Study details: Samples came from the United States, Italy and Spain, spanning acute and convalescent COVID-19. The analysed material was cDNA or gDNA that came from T cells, B-cell-depleted T cells, or PBMCs.

Per the original data handling: Amplification of reference gene primers provided the estimated nucleated cell counts. Using immunoSEQ multiplex PCR, the repertoire was profiled, and TCRdb retains in-frame clones only, with some absent. V and J calls plus clone size are reproduced from that table; the DNA served to infer D and trimming. Of some 150,000 clones in the sample, about 88% were seen once. The germline V gene has CDR1 SGHRS and CDR2 YFSETQ. The CDR3 loop spans 13 amino acids. V shed 4 bases, J shed 3 bases, and the junction held 2 bases outside the gene matches. The rearrangement uses TRBV5-1 and TRBJ1-2, with 8 bases lining up with TRBD1. Sequenced sample: peripheral blood. The TCR sequence derives from a human donor with acute or convalescent COVID-19. The donor label of this sample is uncertain. The CDR3 here is CASSVTGDYGYTF. The CDR3, as DNA: TGCGCCAGCAGCGTGACAGGGGACTATGGCTACACCTTC.